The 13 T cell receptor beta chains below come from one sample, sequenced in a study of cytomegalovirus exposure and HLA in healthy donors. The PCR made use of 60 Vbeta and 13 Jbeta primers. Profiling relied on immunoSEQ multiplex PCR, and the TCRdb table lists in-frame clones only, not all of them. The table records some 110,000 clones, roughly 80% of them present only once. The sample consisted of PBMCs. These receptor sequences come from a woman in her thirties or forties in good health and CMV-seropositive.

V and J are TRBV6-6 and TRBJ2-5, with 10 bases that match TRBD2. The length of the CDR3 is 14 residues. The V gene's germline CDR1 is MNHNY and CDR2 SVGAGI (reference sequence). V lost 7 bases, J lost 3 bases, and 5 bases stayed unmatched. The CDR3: CASTLAGGKETQYF. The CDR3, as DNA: TGTGCCAGCACATTAGCGGGGGGTAAAGAGACCCAGTACTTC.

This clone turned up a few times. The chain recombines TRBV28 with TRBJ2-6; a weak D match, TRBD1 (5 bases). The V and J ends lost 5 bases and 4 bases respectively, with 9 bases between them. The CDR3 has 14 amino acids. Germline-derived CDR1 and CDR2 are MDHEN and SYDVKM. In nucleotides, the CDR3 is TGTGCCAGCAGTCGGACATACGGGGCCAACGTCCTGACTTTC. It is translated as CASSRTYGANVLTF.

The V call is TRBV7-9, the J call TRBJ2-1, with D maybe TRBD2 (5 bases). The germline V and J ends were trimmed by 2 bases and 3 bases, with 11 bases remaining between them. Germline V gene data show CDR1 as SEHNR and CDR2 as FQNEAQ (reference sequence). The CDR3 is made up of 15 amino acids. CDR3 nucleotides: TGTGCCAGCAGCTTAATCATAGGACTCTACAATGAGCAGTTCTTC. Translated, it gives CASSLIIGLYNEQFF.

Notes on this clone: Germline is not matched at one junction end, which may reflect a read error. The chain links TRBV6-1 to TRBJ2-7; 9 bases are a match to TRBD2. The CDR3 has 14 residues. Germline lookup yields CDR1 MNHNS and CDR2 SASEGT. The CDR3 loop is CASSDGTSSHEQYF. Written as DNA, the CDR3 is TGTGCCAGCAGTGACGGGACTAGCTCCCACGAGCAGTACTTC.

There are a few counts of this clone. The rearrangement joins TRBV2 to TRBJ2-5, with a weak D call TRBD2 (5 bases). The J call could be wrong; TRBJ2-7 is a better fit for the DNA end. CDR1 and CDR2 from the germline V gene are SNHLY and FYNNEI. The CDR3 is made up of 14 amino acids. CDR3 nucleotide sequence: TGTGCCAGCAGTGACGTTGGGGAGACCTACGAGCAGTACTTC. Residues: CASSDVGETYEQYF.

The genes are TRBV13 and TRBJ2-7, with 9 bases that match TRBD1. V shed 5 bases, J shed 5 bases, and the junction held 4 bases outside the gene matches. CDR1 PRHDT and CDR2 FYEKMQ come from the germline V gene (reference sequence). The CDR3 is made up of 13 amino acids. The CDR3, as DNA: TGTGCCAGCAGCCTTTGGGACAGGGACGAGCAGTACTTC. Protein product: CASSLWDRDEQYF.

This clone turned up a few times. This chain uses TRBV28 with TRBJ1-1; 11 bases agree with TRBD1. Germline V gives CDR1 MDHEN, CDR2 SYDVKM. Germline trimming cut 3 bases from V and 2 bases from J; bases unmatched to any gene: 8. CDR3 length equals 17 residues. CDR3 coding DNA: TGTGCCAGCAGTTTGGTCCGGACAGGGGGCCTCAACACTGAAGCTTTCTTT. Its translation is CASSLVRTGGLNTEAFF.

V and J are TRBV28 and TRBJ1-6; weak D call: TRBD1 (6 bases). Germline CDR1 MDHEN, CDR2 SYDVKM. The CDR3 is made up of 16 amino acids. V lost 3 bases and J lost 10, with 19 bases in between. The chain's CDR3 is CASSFLLEGTNSPLHF. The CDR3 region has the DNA TGTGCCAGCAGTTTCCTTTTAGAGGGGACAAACTCACCCCTCCACTTT.

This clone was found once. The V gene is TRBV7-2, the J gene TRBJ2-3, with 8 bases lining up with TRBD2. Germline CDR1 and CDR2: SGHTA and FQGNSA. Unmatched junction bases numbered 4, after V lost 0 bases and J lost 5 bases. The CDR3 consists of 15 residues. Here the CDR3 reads CASSLAPGGLDTQYF. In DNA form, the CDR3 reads TGTGCCAGCAGCTTAGCACCGGGGGGGCTAGATACGCAGTATTTT.

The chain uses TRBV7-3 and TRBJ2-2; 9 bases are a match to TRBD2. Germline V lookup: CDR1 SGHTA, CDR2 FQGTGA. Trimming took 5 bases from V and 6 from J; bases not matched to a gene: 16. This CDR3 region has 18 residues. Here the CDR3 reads CASSGVLAGVPQAGELFF. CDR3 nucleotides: TGTGCCAGCAGCGGGGTTTTAGCGGGGGTTCCCCAGGCCGGGGAGCTGTTTTTT.

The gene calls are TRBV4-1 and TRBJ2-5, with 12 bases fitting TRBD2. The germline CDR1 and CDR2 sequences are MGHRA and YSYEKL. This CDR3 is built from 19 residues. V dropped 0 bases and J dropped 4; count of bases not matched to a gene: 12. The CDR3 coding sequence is TGCGCCAGCAGCCAAGATTGGGGGCTAGCGGGAGGGGTAAGAGAGACCCAGTACTTC. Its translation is CASSQDWGLAGGVRETQYF.

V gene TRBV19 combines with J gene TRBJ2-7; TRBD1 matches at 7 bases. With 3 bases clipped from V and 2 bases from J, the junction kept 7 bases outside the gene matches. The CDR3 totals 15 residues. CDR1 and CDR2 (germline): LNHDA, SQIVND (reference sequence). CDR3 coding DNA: TGTGCCAGTAGTATCTTCCTGACAGGGACCTACGAGCAGTACTTC. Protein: CASSIFLTGTYEQYF.

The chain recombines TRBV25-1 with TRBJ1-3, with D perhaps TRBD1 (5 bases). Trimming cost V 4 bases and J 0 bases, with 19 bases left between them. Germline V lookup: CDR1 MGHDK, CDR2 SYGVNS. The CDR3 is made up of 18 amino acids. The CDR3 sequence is CASSARQGAPFSGNTIYF. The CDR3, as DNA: TGTGCCAGCAGTGCTCGACAAGGGGCCCCCTTCTCTGGAAACACCATATATTTT.